The 21 T cell receptor beta chains below all came from one sample that was sequenced in a study of STAT5B mutations in CD4+ large granular lymphocyte leukemia. Assay used: immunoSEQ multiplex PCR; TCRdb lists only in-frame clones, some missing. In the table there are some 21,000 clones, about four fifths of which are singletons. Sequenced sample: CD4+ T cells from blood buffy coats. Receptors originate from a human donor in good health.

As regards this clone: The sample contains more than one DNA sequence encoding this CDR3. The chain links TRBV5-1 to TRBJ2-1; D is unresolved. Deletions cut 0 bases from V and 5 bases from J, with 12 bases between. This CDR3 spans 15 amino acids. Germline V CDR1 and CDR2: SGHRS, YFSETQ. The CDR3 region is CASSLVSGMNNEQFF. In DNA form, the CDR3 reads TGCGCCAGCAGCTTGGTTAGTGGGATGAACAATGAGCAGTTCTTC. Full variable domain (rest looked up from reference TRBV5-1 and TRBJ2-1): KAGVTQTPRYLIKTRGQQVTLSCSPISGHRSVSWYQQTPGQGLQFLFEYFSETQRNKGNFPGRFSGRQFSNSRSEMNVSTLELGDSALYLCASSLVSGMNNEQFFGPGTRLTVL.

The J gene is TRBJ2-2, the V gene TRBV6-1; D unclear. The CDR3 spans 15 residues. The V gene's germline CDR1 is MNHNS and CDR2 SASEGT. Trimming left V 6 bases short and J 7 bases short, with 18 bases between. DNA for the CDR3: TGTGCCAGCAGAAAACCCACCGCCTCCAGCGGGGAGCTGTTTTTT. Its protein product is CASRKPTASSGELFF.

This clone was seen once. The V gene is TRBV7-6, the J gene TRBJ2-3; D unresolved. The germline V gene encodes CDR1 SGHVS and CDR2 FNYEAQ. Trimming stripped 1 base from V and 6 bases from J, with 11 bases between. This CDR3 region has 14 residues. The CDR3 reads CASSLGAAWDTQYF. CDR3 bases: TGTGCCAGCAGCTTAGGCGCAGCTTGGGATACGCAGTATTTT.

The chain has TRBV4-1 and TRBJ1-2; 7 bases map to TRBD1. CDR1 is MGHRA and CDR2 is YSYEKL in the germline V gene. V was clipped by 4 bases and J by 7 bases; unmatched bases: 15. CDR3 size: 16 residues. The CDR3 DNA sequence: TGCGCCAGCAGCCCCCAAGGACTAACAGGGGTTCGTGGCTACACCTTC. Its protein product is CASSPQGLTGVRGYTF.

The chain combines TRBV2 with TRBJ2-7; 11 positions agree with TRBD1. Per germline, CDR1 SNHLY and CDR2 FYNNEI. CDR3 length: 14 amino acids. The J segment lost 5 bases and the V segment lost 6 bases, leaving 6 bases of the junction unmatched. The CDR3 region has the DNA TGTGCCAGCAGGGGACAGGGGGAAATGAACGAGCAGTACTTC. Its protein product is CASRGQGEMNEQYF.

V and J are TRBV6-6 and TRBJ1-5, with TRBD1 as a possible D gene (6 bases). V lost 2 bases to trimming and J lost 4 bases, with 9 bases between them. This CDR3 is built from 14 residues. From germline, CDR1 is MNHNY and CDR2 SVGAGI (reference sequence). The CDR3 protein is CASSYPGANQPQHF. The CDR3 DNA is TGTGCCAGCAGTTACCCAGGGGCAAATCAGCCCCAGCATTTT.

The chain carries TRBV7-8 and TRBJ1-6; D possibly corresponds to TRBD1 (5 bases). Trimming removed 5 bases from V and 4 bases from J, with 12 bases in between. The V gene's germline CDR1 is SGHVS and CDR2 FQNEAQ. The CDR3 is 15 residues long. The CDR3 spells CASSQDQGYNSPLHF. The CDR3 DNA sequence: TGTGCCAGCAGCCAAGATCAGGGTTATAATTCACCCCTCCACTTT.

This chain uses TRBV5-1 with TRBJ2-5, with 13 positions matching TRBD2. The CDR3 is 15 amino acids. The J segment lost 4 bases and the V segment lost 0 bases, leaving 0 bases of the junction unmatched. The germline V gene has CDR1 SGHRS and CDR2 YFSETQ. The CDR3, as DNA: TGCGCCAGCAGCTTGGGGACTAGCGGGAGAGAGACCCAGTACTTC. This translates into CASSLGTSGRETQYF.

The chain combines TRBV14 with TRBJ1-3; D may be TRBD1 (6 bases). V lost 6 bases and J lost 0, with 12 bases in between. In germline, CDR1 is SGHDN, CDR2 FVKESK. There are 15 residues in the CDR3. The CDR3 nucleotides read TGTGCCAGCAGTTCCGGGACACGCTCTGGAAACACCATATATTTT. Residues: CASSSGTRSGNTIYF.

The V and J genes are TRBV11-2 and TRBJ1-3; D not resolved. Germline lookup yields CDR1 SGHAT and CDR2 FQNNGV. The CDR3 consists of 14 residues. V was pared by 0 bases and J by 2 bases, with 5 bases between. CDR3: CASSLDMAGNTIYF. The CDR3 DNA reads as TGTGCCAGCAGCTTAGATATGGCTGGAAACACCATATATTTT.

V gene TRBV2 combines with J gene TRBJ2-3; no definite D call. CDR1 is SNHLY, CDR2 FYNNEI, per germline. Between the trimmed V and J ends, which lost 1 base and 2 bases, there was a span of 7 bases. This CDR3 is 14 amino acids long. CDR3 sequence (DNA): TGTGCCAGCAGTGAAGATACCCACACAGATACGCAGTATTTT. This codes for CASSEDTHTDTQYF.

In this sample, this clone turned up a few times. This chain links TRBV6-1 with TRBJ2-7, with 9 positions matching TRBD2. Germline CDR1 MNHNS, CDR2 SASEGT. The ends lost 10 bases at V and 1 base at J; junction bases unmatched: 5. The CDR3 is made up of 13 amino acids. This chain's CDR3 is CAISSGVSYEQYF. In DNA form, the CDR3 reads TGTGCCATCTCTAGCGGGGTGTCCTACGAGCAGTACTTC.

The J gene is TRBJ1-2, the V gene TRBV6-5; no reliable D call. This CDR3 contains 15 residues. CDR1 MNHEY and CDR2 SVGAGI come from the germline V gene. The V end was cut by 4 bases, the J end by 4 bases, with 16 bases between. CDR3 region: CASSSRIANPYGYTF. The CDR3 DNA follows: TGTGCCAGCAGTTCGCGTATCGCGAACCCCTATGGCTACACCTTC.

The rearrangement joins TRBV6-6 to TRBJ1-6; the D gene is possibly TRBD1 (6 bases). Germline-derived CDR1 and CDR2 are MNHNY and SVGAGI (reference sequence). The CDR3 covers 15 residues. V dropped 4 bases and J dropped 19 bases, with 26 bases sitting between them. The CDR3 DNA is TGTGCCAGCAGTTCCTCCCGTGAGGGGGTACAGAAGGGTCACTTT. Encoded protein: CASSSSREGVQKGHF.

The chain uses TRBV5-4 and TRBJ1-2; D possibly corresponds to TRBD1 (5 bases). The V and J ends lost 2 bases and 6 bases respectively, with 11 bases between them. This CDR3 has 13 amino acids. Germline CDR1 and CDR2: SGHNT and YYREEE (reference sequence). CDR3 nucleotide sequence: TGTGCCAGCAGCTTCCAGGGAATCGATGGCTACACCTTC. Translated, it gives CASSFQGIDGYTF.

The chain carries TRBV11-2 and TRBJ1-3; D is unclear. The germline V gene has CDR1 SGHAT and CDR2 FQNNGV. CDR3 length equals 15 residues. Between the trimmed V and J ends, which lost 0 bases and 4 bases, there was a span of 10 bases. The CDR3 region has the DNA TGTGCCAGCAGCTTAGAAAGGGTTTCGGGAAACACCATATATTTT. Its protein is CASSLERVSGNTIYF. Full variable domain (missing parts from reference TRBV11-2 and TRBJ1-3): EAGVAQSPRYKIIEKRQSVAFWCNPISGHATLYWYQQILGQGPKLLIQFQNNGVVDDSQLPKDRFSAERLKGVDSTLKIQPAKLEDSAVYLCASSLERVSGNTIYFGEGSWLTVV.

V gene TRBV7-2 combines with J gene TRBJ1-5; 8 positions agree with TRBD1. The V segment lost 4 bases and the J segment 2 bases; nucleotides outside the gene matches: 4. Germline V gene data show CDR1 as SGHTA and CDR2 as FQGNSA. CDR3 size: 15 residues. This chain's CDR3 is CASSSQGVGNQPQHF. The CDR3 nucleotides are TGTGCCAGCAGCTCACAGGGGGTAGGCAATCAGCCCCAGCATTTT.

In its sample, this clone was seen a few times. The V and J genes are TRBV5-6 and TRBJ2-4, with D possibly being TRBD1 (5 bases). The CDR3 loop spans 13 amino acids. V lost 2 bases and J lost 8, with 11 bases in between. Germline V gene data show CDR1 as SGHDT and CDR2 as YYEEEE. Here the CDR3 DNA reads TGTGCCAGCAGCTTCCAGGGCACGCACATTCAGTACTTC. Protein sequence: CASSFQGTHIQYF.

Turning to this clone: The germline gene is not matched at one end of the junction; a read error may be the cause. The chain joins TRBV11-2 to TRBJ1-3, with D possibly being TRBD1 (5 bases). The CDR3 runs 17 residues. From germline, CDR1 is SGHAT and CDR2 FQNNGV. CDR3 in amino acids: CASSSTNRLGSGYTIYF. The CDR3 nucleotides are TGTGCCAGCAGCTCCACTAACAGGTTGGGGAGTGGATACACCATATATTTT.

The chain uses TRBV11-2 and TRBJ2-4; D unresolved. The CDR3 consists of 12 residues. V gave up 4 bases and J gave up 12 bases, with 13 bases separating them. Germline V gene lookup returns CDR1 SGHAT and CDR2 FQNNGV. This chain's CDR3 is CASSSSREAQYF. In nucleotides, the CDR3 is TGTGCCAGCAGCTCTAGTAGGGAAGCTCAGTACTTC.

CDR3 in DNA: TGTGCCAGCAGTCCAGTGAGGCTAGAAGCTTTCTTT. It is translated as CASSPVRLEAFF. This chain uses TRBV7-9 with TRBJ1-1, with D unclear. The germline V gene has CDR1 SEHNR and CDR2 FQNEAQ (reference sequence). Trimming took 6 bases from V and 8 from J, leaving 13 bases between them. The CDR3 extends over 12 amino acids.